This record covers a single T cell receptor (beta chain). The antigen remains undetermined. Splitting of CD4+ cells produced CD45RA+ naive and CD45RA-negative memory subsets. With 5 bases removed from V and 6 bases from J, the gap between germline ends came to 11 bases. Per the germline V gene, CDR1 is SGHRS and CDR2 is YFSETQ. This CDR3 contains 13 residues. This record comes from a study of shared clonotypes between healthy human individuals. Samples underwent the assay at deep level. The assay was immunoSEQ multiplex PCR, and TCRdb's table has in-frame clones only and misses some. The repertoire consists of roughly 1 million clones, with around 78% occurring once and the leading ten covering about 0.52%. General study points: Among non-shared clonotypes, generation probabilities were lower than among those shared by all four donors.

The sequencing sample was made of memory CD4+ T cells from PBMCs. Subset here: CD45RA-negative fraction. The chain couples TRBV5-1 to TRBJ2-2; TRBD1 might be the D (5 bases). The receptor's source is a man younger than 30 in good health. Some clones in this sample may be carry-over from other donors' samples. The CDR3 loop is CASRTEGAGELFF. CDR3 bases: TGCGCCAGCAGGACGGAAGGGGCCGGGGAGCTGTTTTTT.